This TCR beta chain originates from a study of monozygotic twins with inflammatory bowel disease. TCRdb reanalyzed the 5' RACE reads and collapses them to one entry per CDR3 protein, without DNA. Recorded for this sample: a few hundred thousand distinct CDR3 sequences. The authors drew 2.5 to 3 ml of blood from each donor. The CDR3 is 15 amino acids. Germline CDR1 DFQATT, CDR2 SNEGSKA (reference sequence). The source is a human donor with ulcerative colitis or Crohn's disease, or a healthy co-twin of an affected twin (not recorded which). Sequenced: blood. The chain couples TRBV20-1 to TRBJ2-5; TCRdb designates TRBD1, a call that cannot be tested without DNA. The CDR3 loop reads CSARDPSGGRTSQYF.